The 27 T cell receptor beta chains reported below all come from one sample, sequenced in a study of T cell responses to AZD1222 COVID-19 vaccine. The assay was immunoSEQ multiplex PCR, and TCRdb's table has in-frame clones only and misses some. The sample lists some 150,000 clones, 89% occurring once. The sample in question was peripheral blood, obtained 28 days after the second AZD1222 dose. The receptors were gathered from an adult who received the AZD1222 COVID-19 vaccine.

The V call is TRBV14, the J call TRBJ1-4, with 9 bases identical to TRBD1. The V gene end was trimmed by 4 bases and the J gene end by 8 bases; junction bases not matched to a gene: 2. The CDR3 is made up of 13 amino acids. The germline V gene has CDR1 SGHDN and CDR2 FVKESK. The CDR3 region has the DNA TGTGCCAGCAGCCGGGACAGGGACGAAAAACTGTTTTTT. Translating gives CASSRDRDEKLFF.

The genes are TRBV24-1 and TRBJ1-5; D is undetermined. Trimming shortened V by 7 bases and J by 3 bases, and 12 bases separated the two germline ends. Per germline, CDR1 KGHDR and CDR2 SFDVKD. The CDR3 runs 14 residues. CDR3 DNA sequence: TGTGCCACCAGCGCCAATATGATCAATCAGCCCCAGCATTTT. It specifies CATSANMINQPQHF.

V and J are TRBV27 and TRBJ2-5; 11 bases fit TRBD2. The CDR3 covers 17 residues. Germline CDR1 and CDR2: MNHEY and SMNVEV (reference sequence). The J segment lost 1 base and the V segment lost 2 bases, leaving 6 bases of the junction unmatched. This CDR3 is CASSLGGTSGAQETQYF. In DNA, the CDR3 is TGTGCCAGCAGTTTAGGGGGGACTAGCGGAGCCCAAGAGACCCAGTACTTC.

This clone was counted between two and nine times. The V call is TRBV9, the J call TRBJ2-7; D possibly matches TRBD1 or TRBD2 (5 bases each). CDR3 length: 14 residues. V was clipped by 6 bases and J by 2 bases, with 15 bases between them. Per germline, CDR1 SGDLS and CDR2 YYNGEE. CDR3: CASTPGGGTYEQYF. CDR3 sequence (DNA): TGTGCCAGCACCCCAGGTGGGGGAACCTACGAGCAGTACTTC.

The chain employs TRBV6-1 and TRBJ2-7; 11 nucleotides align to TRBD2. The J segment lost 0 bases and the V segment lost 3 bases, leaving 4 bases of the junction unmatched. Germline V CDR1 and CDR2: MNHNS, SASEGT. CDR3 length equals 16 residues. The CDR3: CASSDRTSGRSYEQYF. CDR3 nucleotides: TGTGCCAGCAGTGATAGGACTAGCGGGCGCTCCTACGAGCAGTACTTC.

V gene TRBV15 combines with J gene TRBJ1-3, with a tentative D call TRBD1 (5 bases). Germline CDR1 LNHNV, CDR2 YYDKDF (reference sequence). The CDR3 is 18 residues long. Between the trimmed V and J ends, which lost 5 bases and 0 bases, there was a span of 20 bases. The CDR3 spells CATSRFDLDRSSGNTIYF. The CDR3 DNA sequence: TGTGCCACCAGCCGATTCGACTTAGACAGAAGCTCTGGAAACACCATATATTTT.

The genes are TRBV6-2 or TRBV6-3 and TRBJ2-1; D remains ambiguous. Trimming shortened V by 4 bases and J by 10 bases, and 11 bases separated the two germline ends. The germline gives CDR1 MNHEY, CDR2 SVGEGT. CDR3 size: 12 residues. Here the CDR3 DNA reads TGTGCCAGCAGTTCAGCGCTCGGGGAGCAGTTCTTC. Translating it yields CASSSALGEQFF.

The CDR3 here is CASSHGQGATEAFF. The DNA for the CDR3 is TGTGCCAGCAGCCACGGCCAAGGCGCCACTGAAGCTTTCTTT. The V gene is TRBV7-9, the J gene TRBJ1-1; no clear D gene. The CDR3 totals 14 residues. V lost 5 bases and J 4 bases, leaving 14 bases between the germline ends. Germline CDR1 is SEHNR and CDR2 is FQNEAQ (reference sequence).

This chain links TRBV2 with TRBJ1-4; 8 bases agree with TRBD1. With V trimmed by 4 bases and J by 5 bases, 6 bases remained unmatched. This CDR3 is 15 amino acids long. Germline V gives CDR1 SNHLY, CDR2 FYNNEI. CDR3 DNA sequence: TGTGCCAGCAGTGGACGACAGGGGCTCAATGAAAAACTGTTTTTT. This sequence encodes CASSGRQGLNEKLFF.

In DNA form, the CDR3 reads TGTGCCACCAGCAGGCTAATTAAGATCGGTGGGACACGGGGGAGCACAGATACGCAGTATTTT. It yields the protein CATSRLIKIGGTRGSTDTQYF. The chain joins TRBV15 to TRBJ2-3, with D perhaps being TRBD1 or TRBD2 (6 bases each). Germline V gene lookup returns CDR1 LNHNV and CDR2 YYDKDF (reference sequence). There are 21 residues in the CDR3. The V end lost 3 bases, the J end lost 0 bases, and 28 bases lay between the germline ends. Filled out from reference TRBV15 and TRBJ2-3, the complete variable domain reads DAMVIQNPRYQVTQFGKPVTLSCSQTLNHNVMYWYQQKSSQAPKLLFHYYDKDFNNEADTPDNFQSRRPNTSFCFLDIRSPGLGDTAMYLCATSRLIKIGGTRGSTDTQYFGPGTRLTVL.

The chain employs TRBV4-1 and TRBJ2-3; D unclear. Trimming left V 1 base short and J 5 bases short, with 7 bases between. Germline V gene lookup returns CDR1 MGHRA and CDR2 YSYEKL. The CDR3 sequence is 13 residues long. Here the CDR3 DNA reads TGCGCCAGCAGCCAAGGGGGAATAGATACGCAGTATTTT. Its translation: CASSQGGIDTQYF.

As to this clone: The junction and the germline gene differ at one end; a read error may be behind it. V usage is TRBV7-3 and J usage is TRBJ2-2; 7 bases line up with TRBD1. Per the germline V gene, CDR1 is SGHTA and CDR2 is FQGTGA. This CDR3 contains 16 residues. The CDR3 sequence is CASSITGTANTGELFF. The CDR3 coding sequence is TGTGCCAGCAGCATAACCGGGACAGCGAACACCGGGGAGCTGTTTTTT.

The chain has TRBV6-5 and TRBJ1-1, with D maybe TRBD1 (6 bases). V lost 7 bases and J 1 base, leaving 10 bases between the germline ends. CDR3 size: 13 residues. Germline loops: CDR1 MNHEY, CDR2 SVGAGI. The CDR3 bases are TGTGCCAGCACCATGACAGGGAACACTGAAGCTTTCTTT. As protein: CASTMTGNTEAFF.

On this clone itself: Other DNA sequences in the sample encode the same CDR3. The chain has TRBV27 and TRBJ1-3; D is ambiguous. The CDR3 runs 15 residues. The germline V gene encodes CDR1 MNHEY and CDR2 SMNVEV (reference sequence). V lost 5 bases, J lost 0 bases, and 11 bases lay in between. CDR3 DNA sequence: TGTGCCAGCAGTCCCGGGATCATCTCTGGAAACACCATATATTTT. As protein: CASSPGIISGNTIYF.

The V and J genes are TRBV11-3 and TRBJ2-7; the D is unclear. The germline gives CDR1 SGHNT, CDR2 YENEEA. Trimming took 5 bases from V and 2 from J, leaving 4 bases between them. The CDR3 covers 11 residues. The CDR3 nucleotides read TGTGCCAGCAGCCAAGCCTACGAGCAGTACTTC. It translates to CASSQAYEQYF.

V is TRBV27 and J is TRBJ2-1, with 13 nucleotides matching TRBD2. CDR3 length: 15 residues. Germline V gene sequence: CDR1 MNHEY, CDR2 SMNVEV (reference sequence). Unmatched junction bases numbered 9, after V lost 7 bases and J lost 9 bases. CDR3: CASTLITSGRGEQFF. CDR3 sequence (DNA): TGTGCCAGCACCTTGATAACTAGCGGGAGGGGTGAGCAGTTCTTC.

About this clone: Other DNA sequences in this specimen translate into the identical CDR3. The chain combines TRBV2 with TRBJ1-4, with D possibly TRBD1 on 5 matching bases. V was shortened by 2 bases and J by 4 bases, with 11 bases between the two germline ends. In germline, CDR1 is SNHLY, CDR2 FYNNEI. This CDR3 spans 15 amino acids. In DNA, the CDR3 is TGTGCCAGCAGTGAACAGGGAGGACTTAATGAAAAACTGTTTTTT. It yields the protein CASSEQGGLNEKLFF.

The chain carries TRBV7-6 and TRBJ2-7; 7 bases agree with TRBD1. The germline V gene has CDR1 SGHVS and CDR2 FNYEAQ. The CDR3 length is 15 residues. After removal of 5 bases from V and 0 bases from J, the junction contained 7 bases not matched to a gene. In DNA form, the CDR3 reads TGTGCCAGCAGCGGGGACAGCTTTAGCTCCTACGAGCAGTACTTC. Residues: CASSGDSFSSYEQYF.

The V and J genes are TRBV30 and TRBJ2-2, with D uncertain. V was trimmed by 4 bases and J by 8 bases, leaving 14 bases between them. Germline values: CDR1 GTSNPN, CDR2 SVGIG (reference sequence). The CDR3 covers 13 residues. This CDR3 is CAWTYDLSGELFF. DNA for the CDR3: TGTGCCTGGACCTACGACCTCTCGGGGGAGCTGTTTTTT.

The DNA for the CDR3 is TGTGCCTGGAGTGTAGGCAGGGGCTATGGCTACACCTTC. It encodes CAWSVGRGYGYTF. This chain connects TRBV30 to TRBJ1-2; TRBD1 might be the D (6 bases). The ends were cut back, 0 bases at V and 4 bases at J, with 9 bases in the middle. The CDR3 totals 13 residues. Germline values: CDR1 GTSNPN, CDR2 SVGIG (reference sequence).

The rearrangement uses TRBV11-2 and TRBJ1-5; D unclear. The CDR3 consists of 14 residues. Between the trimmed V and J ends, which lost 3 bases and 0 bases, there was a span of 6 bases. Germline CDR1 is SGHAT and CDR2 is FQNNGV. CDR3 in amino acids: CASSFNPSNQPQHF. CDR3 DNA sequence: TGTGCCAGCAGCTTCAACCCTAGCAATCAGCCCCAGCATTTT.

CDR3 amino acids: CASSTRDSGHFSGYTF. CDR3 sequence (DNA): TGTGCCAGTAGTACCCGGGACAGCGGGCACTTCTCTGGCTACACCTTC. The V call is TRBV19, the J call TRBJ1-2; TRBD1 matches 7 bases. Looked up from germline, CDR1 is LNHDA and CDR2 is SQIVND (reference sequence). Germline trimming cut 4 bases from V and 7 bases from J; bases unmatched to any gene: 15. The length of the CDR3 is 16 residues.

The chain uses TRBV7-6 and TRBJ1-6, with D possibly matching TRBD1 (5 bases). The V end lost 7 bases, the J end lost 1 base, and 8 bases lay between the germline ends. This CDR3 has 14 residues. From germline, CDR1 is SGHVS and CDR2 FNYEAQ. DNA for the CDR3: TGTGCCAGCAAAGGGGAGTCCTATAATTCACCCCTCCACTTT. The encoded protein is CASKGESYNSPLHF.

The J gene is TRBJ2-3, the V gene TRBV9; D not resolved. The CDR3 runs to 14 residues. CDR1 and CDR2 (germline): SGDLS, YYNGEE. Trimming cost V 3 bases and J 3 bases, with 11 bases left between them. The CDR3 reads CASSETQGTDTQYF. The CDR3 nucleotides are TGTGCCAGCAGCGAAACCCAAGGAACAGATACGCAGTATTTT.

The chain recombines TRBV7-6 with TRBJ1-4; 9 nucleotides agree with TRBD1. This CDR3 has 15 residues. Trimming cost V 5 bases and J 7 bases; bases outside gene matches: 8. Germline values: CDR1 SGHVS, CDR2 FNYEAQ. CDR3 sequence reads: CASSPRDREVEKLFF. The CDR3 nucleotides read TGTGCCAGCAGCCCTAGGGACAGGGAGGTTGAAAAACTGTTTTTT. Complete variable domain (other parts from reference TRBV7-6 and TRBJ1-4): GAGVSQSPRYKVTKRGQDVALRCDPISGHVSLYWYRQALGQGPEFLTYFNYEAQQDKSGLPNDRFSAERPEGSISTLTIQRTEQRDSAMYRCASSPRDREVEKLFFGSGTQLSVL.

The rearrangement uses TRBV27 and TRBJ1-6; D uncertain. This CDR3 spans 12 amino acids. Deletions cut 6 bases from V and 6 bases from J, with 6 bases between. Germline V gene lookup returns CDR1 MNHEY and CDR2 SMNVEV (reference sequence). CDR3: CASRAGNSPLHF. The DNA for the CDR3 is TGTGCCAGCAGAGCTGGTAATTCACCCCTCCACTTT.

V usage is TRBV21-1 and J usage is TRBJ1-2. TRBV21-1 is termed a pseudogene. The CDR3 extends over 14 amino acids. The CDR3 nucleotides read TGTGCCAGCAGCAAAAGGCCCAACCGGGACCTCAGCACCTTC. As protein: CASSKRPNRDLSTF.